The clone carrying this TCR beta chain was detected once. Primers for the PCR totalled 60 Vbeta and 13 Jbeta. The method was immunoSEQ multiplex PCR; TCRdb's version includes in-frame clones alone and lacks a portion of them. The repertoire holds roughly 99,000 clones, with 77% as singletons. V shed 4 bases, J shed 4 bases, and the junction held 11 bases outside the gene matches. The CDR3 sequence is 17 residues long. Per germline, CDR1 SGHVS and CDR2 FNYEAQ. The data originate from a study of cytomegalovirus exposure and HLA in healthy donors. What was sequenced was PBMCs. This clonotype was sampled from a male donor in good health and CMV-seronegative. This chain connects TRBV7-6 to TRBJ2-1; 9 nucleotides match TRBD1. The DNA of the CDR3 is TGTGCCAGCAGCTATATTCCTCGGGACAGGGTGTACAATGAGCAGTTCTTC. As protein: CASSYIPRDRVYNEQFF.